Listed below are T cell receptor beta chains from one sample, sequenced in a study of T cell changes during pregnancy in multiple sclerosis. The method was immunoSEQ multiplex PCR; TCRdb's version includes in-frame clones alone and lacks a portion of them. The sample consists of roughly 90,000 clones, roughly 90% of them appearing once. Specimen: peripheral blood, collected in the first trimester of pregnancy. The receptors here all came from a female donor in good health, enrolled as a control in a pregnancy study. Each CDR3 is given with its conserved first and last residue. Each record gives: J gene, clone size, D gene, V gene, CDR3 protein, CDR3 DNA. The D gene is left open where the match is weak. A row's size may be missing; if present it is once, few, many or a size class.

TRBJ2-3	few	TRBD2	TRBV6-6	CASSPRGDTDTQYF	TGTGCCAGCAGCCCGCGGGGGGACACAGATACGCAGTATTTT
TRBJ1-2	NA	NA	TRBV15	CATSRGRAGAGGSNYGYTF	TGTGCCACCAGCAGAGGAAGAGCAGGGGCCGGTGGTTCTAACTATGGCTACACCTTC
TRBJ1-6	NA	NA	TRBV7-6	CAVGGGYNSPLHF	TGTGCCGTGGGGGGGGGCTATAATTCACCCCTCCACTTT
TRBJ2-7	NA	TRBD1	TRBV27	CASSRQGAASYEQYF	TGTGCCAGCAGTAGACAGGGGGCCGCGTCCTACGAGCAGTACTTC
TRBJ1-4	NA	NA	TRBV27	CASRSDRRAGEKLFF	TGTGCCAGCAGATCAGACAGGCGGGCGGGTGAAAAACTGTTTTTT
TRBJ1-1	NA	NA	TRBV6-5	CASSYVRGRKNTEAFF	TGTGCCAGCAGTTACGTAAGGGGCAGGAAGAACACTGAAGCTTTCTTT
TRBJ1-5	few	TRBD1	TRBV4-3	CASSQGTGDQPQHF	TGCGCCAGCAGCCAAGGGACAGGGGATCAGCCCCAGCATTTT
TRBJ2-3	NA	TRBD2	TRBV18	CASSPSSGGGRKDTQYF	TGTGCCAGCTCACCGTCTAGTGGCGGGGGGCGTAAAGATACGCAGTATTTT
TRBJ1-2	NA	TRBD1	TRBV6-6	CASRTGSSIGYTF	TGTGCCAGCCGGACAGGGTCCTCTATTGGCTACACCTTC
TRBJ1-1	NA	NA	TRBV18	CASSPVRYTEAFF	TGTGCCAGCTCACCTGTACGGTACACTGAAGCTTTCTTT
TRBJ2-3	NA	TRBD2	TRBV18	CASSPPLIVAGLEPTDTQYF	TGTGCCAGCTCACCACCTCTCATCGTAGCGGGGTTGGAACCCACAGATACGCAGTATTTT
TRBJ1-1	NA	TRBD1	TRBV29-1	CSSELPGQGAGTEAFF	TGCAGCTCAGAACTACCCGGACAGGGTGCTGGGACTGAAGCTTTCTTT
TRBJ1-5	NA	NA	TRBV9	CASSFAGASNQPQHF	TGTGCCAGCAGCTTCGCGGGGGCTAGCAATCAGCCCCAGCATTTT
TRBJ2-3	NA	TRBD1	TRBV5-1	CASSKGQAFTDTQYF	TGCGCCAGCAGCAAGGGACAGGCTTTCACAGATACGCAGTATTTT
TRBJ1-1	NA	NA	TRBV7-9	CASSLVGGAAEAFF	TGTGCCAGCAGCTTAGTCGGGGGGGCCGCTGAAGCTTTCTTT
TRBJ2-7	NA	TRBD2	TRBV5-1	CASSLRASGYEQYF	TGCGCCAGCAGCTTGAGGGCTAGCGGCTACGAGCAGTACTTC
TRBJ1-3	NA	NA	TRBV5-1	CASSLNPRGFAGNTIYF	TGCGCCAGCAGCTTGAATCCTAGGGGGTTTGCGGGAAACACCATATATTTT
TRBJ2-7	NA	NA	TRBV28	CATLTTYEQYF	TGTGCCACCCTAACTACCTACGAGCAGTACTTC
TRBJ2-7	NA	NA	TRBV7-8	CASSLTGLSYEQYF	TGTGCCAGCAGCCTAACAGGGCTCTCCTACGAGCAGTACTTC
TRBJ2-1	NA	NA	TRBV9	CASSPAVGGGPYNEQFF	TGTGCCAGCAGCCCCGCCGTGGGCGGGGGCCCTTACAATGAGCAGTTCTTC
TRBJ2-3	NA	TRBD2	TRBV7-6	CASSLEGASGGDTQYF	TGTGCCAGCAGCTTAGAGGGAGCTAGCGGGGGAGATACGCAGTATTTT
TRBJ1-1	NA	TRBD1	TRBV4-3	CASSQDQGAGTEAFF	TGCGCCAGCAGCCAAGATCAGGGGGCGGGCACTGAAGCTTTCTTT
TRBJ2-7	NA	NA	TRBV30	CAWSRTGRGLRSYEQYF	TGTGCCTGGAGTCGCACGGGGAGGGGGTTGAGGTCCTACGAGCAGTACTTC
TRBJ2-2	NA	TRBD1	TRBV7-3	CASSRDRGEAGELFF	TGTGCCAGCAGCCGTGACAGGGGAGAAGCCGGGGAGCTGTTTTTT
TRBJ1-1	NA	NA	TRBV5-1	CASSLGAAGRGTEAFF	TGCGCCAGCAGCTTGGGAGCGGCAGGGCGGGGCACTGAAGCTTTCTTT